The 10 T cell receptor beta chains below all came from one sample that was sequenced in a study of identical twins. MiXCR, run by TCRdb on the 5' RACE reads, gives a single entry per CDR3 protein. This sample has about 490,000 distinct CDR3 sequences; around 15% occur once, and the top ten carry roughly 0.42%. This same sample was also taken into another study, of yellow fever vaccine responses in identical twins.

Input material: CD4+ T cells sorted from blood. Every receptor here comes from a woman aged 18-29 years in good health.

V usage is TRBV5-5 and J usage is TRBJ2-7; 9 bases agree with TRBD2. Germline CDR1 and CDR2: SGHKS and YYEKEE (reference sequence). The CDR3 is made up of 15 amino acids. The ends lost 3 bases at V and 1 base at J; junction bases unmatched: 5. CDR3 sequence (DNA): TGTGCCAGCAGCTCCCTAGCGGGATGGTCCTACGAGCAGTACTTC. Translation gives CASSSLAGWSYEQYF.

The rearrangement joins TRBV28 to TRBJ2-7; 7 bases align to TRBD2. Trimming at V came to 3 bases and at J to 4 bases, leaving 9 bases not matched to a gene. This CDR3 spans 15 amino acids. CDR1 is MDHEN, CDR2 SYDVKM, per germline. For the CDR3, the DNA is TGTGCCAGCAGTTTCAGGTCTAGCGGAAATTACGAGCAGTACTTC. Translated, it gives CASSFRSSGNYEQYF. The complete variable domain, with remaining parts taken from reference TRBV28 and TRBJ2-7, reads DVKVTQSSRYLVKRTGEKVFLECVQDMDHENMFWYRQDPGLGLRLIYFSYDVKMKEKGDIPEGYSVSREKKERFSLILESASTNQTSMYLCASSFRSSGNYEQYFGPGTRLTVT.

The sample holds many counts of this clonotype. This chain joins TRBV3-1 and TRBJ1-1; no clear D gene. V was clipped by 1 base and J by 4 bases, with 7 bases between them. The CDR3 spans 13 residues. The germline V gene has CDR1 LGHDT and CDR2 YNNKEL (reference sequence). CDR3 in amino acids: CASSQAPGTEAFF. The CDR3 nucleotides read TGTGCCAGCAGCCAAGCACCAGGCACTGAAGCTTTCTTT.

The V and J genes are TRBV29-1 and TRBJ1-2; D remains ambiguous. Germline V lookup: CDR1 SQVTM, CDR2 ANQGSEA. Trimming cost V 3 bases and J 5 bases, with 10 bases left between them. The CDR3 is 12 amino acids. CDR3 nucleotides: TGCAGCGTTGAGGGTCCGGGGTATGGCTACACCTTC. Translation gives CSVEGPGYGYTF.

This clonotype turned up a few times. V is TRBV18 and J is TRBJ2-5, with a possible D match to TRBD2 (5 bases). V was shortened by 4 bases and J by 1 base, with 13 bases between the two germline ends. There are 15 residues in the CDR3. The germline V gene has CDR1 KGHSH and CDR2 LQKENI. The DNA for the CDR3 is TGTGCCAGCTCACTCCGAAGCGGCATCCAAGAGACCCAGTACTTC. Amino acid sequence: CASSLRSGIQETQYF.

The chain recombines TRBV2 with TRBJ2-4; 11 bases agree with TRBD2. Germline V gene data show CDR1 as SNHLY and CDR2 as FYNNEI. The CDR3 runs 18 residues. Trimming took 5 bases from V and 3 from J; bases not matched to a gene: 12. In DNA, the CDR3 is TGTGCCAGCAGTAGGGGTACGACTAGCGGGGAGGGCAAAAACATTCAGTACTTC. Translated, it gives CASSRGTTSGEGKNIQYF. The full variable domain, with the rest looked up from reference TRBV2 and TRBJ2-4, is EPEVTQTPSHQVTQMGQEVILRCVPISNHLYFYWYRQILGQKVEFLVSFYNNEISEKSEIFDDQFSVERPDGSNFTLKIRSTKLEDSAMYFCASSRGTTSGEGKNIQYFGAGTRLSVL.

This clonotype showed up just a few times. The chain carries TRBV3-1 and TRBJ2-1, with D perhaps assigned TRBD1 or TRBD2 (6 bases each). Germline-derived CDR1 and CDR2 are LGHDT and YNNKEL (reference sequence). This CDR3 contains 15 residues. Trimming cost V 4 bases and J 3 bases, with 13 bases left between them. The CDR3 bases are TGTGCCAGCAGCCCGCAGGAGGGGGGCTACAATGAGCAGTTCTTC. This encodes CASSPQEGGYNEQFF.

The chain recombines TRBV2 with TRBJ2-7; D call uncertain. Germline assignment: CDR1 SNHLY and CDR2 FYNNEI. The germline V and J ends were trimmed by 6 bases and 4 bases, with 10 bases remaining between them. The CDR3 loop spans 12 amino acids. CDR3 in amino acids: CASRPQNYEQYF. The CDR3 DNA reads as TGTGCCAGCAGACCCCAGAATTACGAGCAGTACTTC. The variable domain in full, completed from reference TRBV2 and TRBJ2-7, reads EPEVTQTPSHQVTQMGQEVILRCVPISNHLYFYWYRQILGQKVEFLVSFYNNEISEKSEIFDDQFSVERPDGSNFTLKIRSTKLEDSAMYFCASRPQNYEQYFGPGTRLTVT.

This clonotype occurred many times. This chain's CDR3 is CASSPPGLAGTDTQYF. CDR3 coding DNA: TGTGCCAGCAGTCCGCCGGGACTAGCGGGAACAGATACGCAGTATTTT. The chain has TRBV12-3 or TRBV12-4 and TRBJ2-3; 13 nucleotides match TRBD2. V gave up 5 bases and J gave up 3 bases; unmatched junction bases: 5. There are 16 residues in the CDR3.

This clonotype turned up a few times. The chain combines TRBV12-3 or TRBV12-4 with TRBJ2-2; 7 bases are shared with TRBD1. V lost 11 bases and J lost 5; bases outside the gene matches: 11. The CDR3 spans 14 residues. In nucleotides, the CDR3 is TGTGCCGACCGAAAGGGGGCGCGTACCGGGGAGCTGTTTTTT. Amino acid sequence: CADRKGARTGELFF.